This T cell receptor beta chain was profiled in a study of blood T cell repertoires in COVID-19. Germline CDR1 and CDR2: SEHNR and FQNEAQ (reference sequence). Trimming left V 2 bases short and J 0 bases short, with 7 bases between. The CDR3 is 14 amino acids. Repertoires were generated with immunoSEQ multiplex PCR, while TCRdb's copy carries only in-frame clones and drops some. The table lists some 220,000 clones, roughly 91% of them singletons. The TCR was taken from a young man with COVID-19, enrolled during active disease. The chain is built from TRBV7-9 and TRBJ1-1; no firm D call. Input material: peripheral blood. The CDR3 sequence: CASSLFQMNTEAFF. CDR3 DNA: TGTGCCAGCAGCTTATTTCAGATGAACACTGAAGCTTTCTTT.